The clone carrying this TCR beta chain was recorded a few times. V lost 5 bases to trimming and J lost 8 bases; unmatched junction nucleotides: 12. Germline CDR1 and CDR2: SGHAT and FQNNGV. This CDR3 is 15 amino acids long. These data belong to a study of CD8+ T cells in alopecia areata. It was cDNA, reverse transcribed from extracted RNA, that served as the sequencing template. Sequencing used immunoSEQ multiplex PCR; TCRdb keeps in-frame clones, though not all of them. The sample gives about 180,000 clones, approximately 65% of which show up once; approximately 10% is in the top ten. This clonotype was obtained from a human donor with alopecia areata. V usage is TRBV11-2 and J usage is TRBJ2-1; 7 nucleotides agree with TRBD1. This sample comprised CD8+ T cells sorted from blood, obtained at week 0. The CDR3 sequence is CASSLRQGPRDEQFF. The CDR3 DNA reads TGTGCCAGCAGCCTTAGACAGGGACCGAGGGATGAGCAGTTCTTC.